The sequence of this T cell receptor (beta chain) was determined in a study of neurological immune-mediated disorders. The CDR3 loop spans 15 amino acids. CDR1 and CDR2 from the germline V gene are GTSNPN and SVGIG (reference sequence). J lost 5 bases, V lost 5 bases, and 11 bases had no gene match. TCRdb re-called the 5' RACE reads with MiXCR, one entry per CDR3 protein. The repertoire holds 35,000 to 50,000 distinct CDR3 sequences, with about 15% as singletons. The chain carries TRBV30 and TRBJ1-2; 10 positions agree with TRBD1. The origin of this receptor is an older woman with HTLV-1-associated myelopathy (HAM/TSP). The sequenced sample consisted of CD4+ T cells from blood. In DNA, the CDR3 is TGTGCCTGGCAGATGACAGGGGGCACCTCGTATGGCTACACCTTC. Its translation is CAWQMTGGTSYGYTF.